A selection of T cell receptor beta chains follows, all from one sample in a study of technical replicates of blood from a handful of donors. This table comes from immunoSEQ multiplex PCR, and its TCRdb copy is limited to in-frame clones, with some not included. Here the sample spans 55,000 to 80,000 clones, roughly 96% being singletons. Sequencing used T cells isolated from PBMCs. All receptors derive from a human donor in good health. The conserved cysteine and the conserved F or W are not part of the CDR3 here.

TRBV5-1 | ASSISGEHSYNEQF
TRBV5-4 | ASTARGHGSVYGYT
TRBV30 | AWRNSGTVGNVYT
TRBV5-1 | ASSSMWGVSTGELF
TRBV6-5 | ASTQRQGEQF
TRBV7-3 | ASSLGQGYLQETQY
TRBV4-1 | ASSPSRGLYGYT
TRBV4-1 | ASSQDRQGAGSPLH
TRBV7-9 | ASSSRGQGNPEAF
TRBV6-5 | ASSYSPSGSTDTQY
TRBV2 | ASSNRPRLAGKGRNEQF
TRBV19 | ASSNRQGSRR
TRBV6-6 | ASRRDSWVHEQF
TRBV30 | AWSLGTGWNEQF
TRBV29-1 | SVGKTGEFGEQY
TRBV7-9 | ASNPKAGGTYGYT
TRBV30 | AWTAAGGVLETQY
TRBV7-6 | ASSLDWGDRGLYEQY
TRBV27 | ASRPGLAGLKETQY
TRBV6-4 | ASSDKLNTEAF
TRBV28 | ASRDQGQPSTDTQY
TRBV19 | ASSIGRAPNTEAF
TRBV5-1 | ASSFQAGTDTQY
TRBV15 | ATSRDRRGEQY
TRBV5-1 | ASSPGTDTEAF
TRBV7-9 | ASRTVLGLTYNEQF
TRBV2 | ASKTGSSYNEQF
TRBV7-8 | ASSQPQSEQY
TRBV19 | ASSVGGNSYEQY
TRBV9 | ASSVEGQGYGYT
TRBV7-9 | ASSPSGSYNEQF
TRBV6-6 | ASSPNIGRGKDTQY
TRBV5-4 | ASSLGGTGRTDTQY
TRBV9 | ASSVALTSGGSSTDTQY
TRBV9 | ASSVGSSSAAITYEQY
TRBV27 | ASSSGLREWNTEAF
TRBV19 | ASSIGRGGLNTGELF
TRBV30 | AWSRGQGLYSNQPQH
TRBV25-1 | ASSEGLASNEQF
TRBV7-8 | ASSPGGAGQPQH
TRBV28 | ASGWNYKLF
TRBV25-1 | ASSVLAGGPHEQY
TRBV7-6 | ASSSSGYTGELF
TRBV7-9 | ASSPRGRSSYEQY
TRBV7-9 | ASSPDTNQLRGHGYT
TRBV12-5 | ASGLVRTGGDTGELF
TRBV2 | ASTEGQGGQPQH
TRBV10-2 | ASSIRLAGEQF
TRBV28 | AARDSSTDTQY